This TCR beta chain was sequenced for a study of blood T cell repertoires in COVID-19. Symptom resolution, clearance, or two negative PCRs marked donors in Cohort 3 as recovered. From germline, CDR1 is SEHNR and CDR2 FQNEAQ (reference sequence). The CDR3 has 15 amino acids. The J segment lost 5 bases and the V segment lost 6 bases, leaving 12 bases of the junction unmatched. The protocol was immunoSEQ multiplex PCR, while the TCRdb copy is restricted to in-frame clones and leaves out a portion. This sample has approximately 280,000 clones, with more than 75% found just once. The sequence was collected from a woman younger than 30 who had recovered from COVID-19. The V gene is TRBV7-9, the J gene TRBJ2-7; the match to TRBD1 covers 8 bases. The sequenced sample was PBMCs or T cells enriched from blood (not recorded which). CDR3 in DNA: TGTGCCAGCAGTAACCGGGACAGGACTTGGCACGAGCAGTACTTC. This gives the protein CASSNRDRTWHEQYF.